The 27 T cell receptor beta chains reported below all come from one sample, sequenced in a study of Graves' ophthalmopathy and Graves' hyperthyroidism (dated by TCRdb to 2016 to 2018). Data came from an Illumina HiSeq 2000. For repertoire sequencing, TCR beta CDR3 regions were amplified from RNA transcripts. A first-round RT-PCR used HTBI primers with the Qiagen OneStep RT-PCR kit, followed by a second-round multiplex PCR, size selection and purification. In-frame beta chains were kept once TCRdb had trimmed the public reads at Q25 with fastp and called clones with MiXCR. Identical CDR3 protein sequences are pooled into one entry, listed with their most common genes and DNA. This sample has roughly 300,000 distinct CDR3 sequences in its table, and under 20% of those were observed once. Of the sample, 10% to 15% is held by the ten largest clones. Sequencing was done on a sample of peripheral blood. The origin of the receptors is an adult man with Graves' ophthalmopathy.

V gene TRBV6-1 combines with J gene TRBJ2-7; 9 bases are shared with TRBD1. V lost 6 bases to trimming and J lost 5 bases; unmatched junction nucleotides: 8. Germline CDR1 and CDR2: MNHNS and SASEGT. CDR3 length: 14 amino acids. The CDR3 protein is CASRPGTGPHEQYF. CDR3 DNA: TGTGCCAGCAGACCCGGGACAGGGCCCCACGAGCAGTACTTC.

This clonotype came up many times. The gene calls are TRBV6-2 or TRBV6-3 and TRBJ2-7, with no clear D. The CDR3 totals 14 residues. V was trimmed by 2 bases and J by 2 bases, leaving 10 bases between them. Germline loops: CDR1 MNHEY, CDR2 SVGEGT. CDR3: CASSYTGRAYEQYF. Written as DNA, the CDR3 is TGTGCCAGCAGTTACACCGGAAGGGCCTACGAGCAGTACTTC.

About this clonotype: The junction departs from the called germline gene at one end, perhaps through a read error. The chain links TRBV6-1 to TRBJ1-2, with D hard to call. Germline CDR1 MNHNS, CDR2 SASEGT. The CDR3 spans 15 residues. The CDR3 here is CVSSEKGLIDYGYTF. CDR3 DNA sequence: TGTGTCAGCAGTGAAAAGGGCCTAATCGATTATGGCTACACCTTC.

As regards this clonotype: A read error may be the cause here, since a much bigger clone is one base away. The rearrangement uses TRBV3-1 and TRBJ1-5; possible D gene TRBD1, 5 bases. Germline values: CDR1 LGHDT, CDR2 YNNKEL (reference sequence). The CDR3 has 15 residues. CDR3: CVSSLSGEGNQPQHF. The CDR3 DNA reads TGTGTCAGCAGCCTTTCGGGGGAAGGCAATCAGCCCCAGCATTTT.

This clonotype was found many times. The V gene is TRBV6-1, the J gene TRBJ2-7, with 8 bases fitting TRBD1. Germline CDR1 and CDR2: MNHNS and SASEGT. The J segment lost 4 bases and the V segment lost 7 bases, leaving 12 bases of the junction unmatched. The CDR3 sequence is 15 residues long. The CDR3 nucleotides are TGTGCCAGCAACACACTCACAGGGGGAGCTTACGAGCAGTACTTC. Translating gives CASNTLTGGAYEQYF.

This clonotype was seen ten or more times. The CDR3 sequence: CASSLAPSTEQYF. The CDR3 coding sequence is TGTGCCAGCAGTTTGGCACCCTCGACCGAGCAGTACTTC. V usage is TRBV27 and J usage is TRBJ2-7; D gene unclear. Germline CDR1 is MNHEY and CDR2 is SMNVEV (reference sequence). V was cut by 3 bases and J by 6 bases, with 12 bases left in between. There are 13 residues in the CDR3.

This clonotype was counted many times. The chain has TRBV30 and TRBJ1-2; D remains ambiguous. This CDR3 region has 13 residues. Germline assignment: CDR1 GTSNPN and CDR2 SVGIG (reference sequence). V gave up 3 bases and J gave up 8 bases, with 16 bases separating them. Here the CDR3 DNA reads TGTGCCTGGAGAGCCGGGTCCACGGACGGCTACACCTTC. It is translated as CAWRAGSTDGYTF.

There are many counts of this clonotype. The V gene is TRBV4-2, the J gene TRBJ2-5; TRBD1 agrees at 7 bases. CDR1 is LGHNA and CDR2 is YNFKEQ in the germline V gene. Trimming removed 3 bases from V and 2 bases from J; junction bases left unmatched: 12. This CDR3 is built from 17 residues. CDR3 nucleotide sequence: TGTGCCAGCAGCCATTCTATCCTCGGACAGGTTCAAGAGACCCAGTACTTC. Protein product: CASSHSILGQVQETQYF.

This clonotype came up many times. This chain connects TRBV5-1 to TRBJ2-7; no definite D call. Germline loops: CDR1 SGHRS, CDR2 YFSETQ. With 4 bases removed from V and 2 bases from J, the gap between germline ends came to 10 bases. The CDR3 extends over 13 amino acids. CDR3 sequence (DNA): TGCGCCAGCAGCCCCCTGGCGACCTACGAGCAGTACTTC. It translates to CASSPLATYEQYF.

This clonotype was seen repeatedly, ten times or more. The chain has TRBV5-6 and TRBJ1-2, with 8 bases matching TRBD1. This CDR3 spans 16 amino acids. The germline CDR1 and CDR2 sequences are SGHDT and YYEEEE. Germline trimming cut 3 bases from V and 4 bases from J; bases unmatched to any gene: 11. The DNA of the CDR3 is TGTGCCAGCAGCTCATACAGGGGGAAGAGGAGCTATGGCTACACCTTC. As protein: CASSSYRGKRSYGYTF.

The chain has TRBV28 and TRBJ1-2; TRBD1 is a possible D gene (6 bases). The CDR3 runs 15 residues. Trimming removed 3 bases from V and 6 bases from J, with 17 bases in between. CDR1 MDHEN and CDR2 SYDVKM come from the germline V gene. CDR3 DNA sequence: TGTGCCAGCAGTTTTCTAACAGGGTGGGCGGATGGCTACACCTTC. As protein: CASSFLTGWADGYTF.

In its sample, this clonotype was seen many times. The genes are TRBV20-1 and TRBJ1-6; TRBD1 matches 7 bases. Germline V gene data show CDR1 as DFQATT and CDR2 as SNEGSKA (reference sequence). The V and J ends lost 6 bases and 7 bases, in that order; junction bases with no gene match: 6. The CDR3 has 13 residues. The CDR3 region has the DNA TGCAGTGCCAAGGGGGCAGCCAATTCACCCCTCCACTTT. As protein: CSAKGAANSPLHF.

This clonotype came up many times. The gene calls are TRBV2 and TRBJ2-5, with TRBD1 identical over 7 bases. Looked up from germline, CDR1 is SNHLY and CDR2 is FYNNEI. This CDR3 is built from 18 residues. V was pared by 0 bases and J by 7 bases, with 17 bases of the junction left unmatched. CDR3 protein: CASSEAVSTGHRWGTQYF. CDR3 coding DNA: TGTGCCAGCAGTGAAGCGGTTTCGACAGGGCACCGATGGGGGACCCAGTACTTC.

Concerning this clonotype: At one end the junction does not follow the germline gene, possibly because of a read error. This chain links TRBV4-3 with TRBJ1-6; D perhaps matches TRBD1 (5 bases). The CDR3 runs to 15 residues. The germline gives CDR1 LGHNA, CDR2 YSLEER. The CDR3 sequence: CASSQGLGAISPPHF. DNA of the CDR3: TGCGCCAGCAGCCAAGGGCTTGGGGCAATCTCACCCCCCCACTTT.

This clonotype was counted ten times or more. The gene calls are TRBV28 and TRBJ2-7, with 11 bases matching TRBD1. This CDR3 is built from 13 residues. Germline values: CDR1 MDHEN, CDR2 SYDVKM. The V segment lost 4 bases and the J segment 7 bases; nucleotides outside the gene matches: 3. The CDR3 DNA reads as TGTGCCAGCAGTTGGACAGGGGGCGGTGAGCAGTACTTC. As protein: CASSWTGGGEQYF. Looking up the rest from reference TRBV28 and TRBJ2-7 gives the full variable domain: DVKVTQSSRYLVKRTGEKVFLECVQDMDHENMFWYRQDPGLGLRLIYFSYDVKMKEKGDIPEGYSVSREKKERFSLILESASTNQTSMYLCASSWTGGGEQYFGPGTRLTVT.

This clonotype was recorded at least ten times. The chain couples TRBV5-5 to TRBJ2-2; 9 bases align to TRBD1. This CDR3 is built from 14 residues. The germline CDR1 and CDR2 sequences are SGHKS and YYEKEE (reference sequence). The junction had 6 bases not matched to a gene; V was cut back by 4 bases and J by 8 bases. CDR3 in DNA: TGTGCCAGCAGCCTAAGGGACAGGGAGGGGGAGCTGTTTTTT. Encoded protein: CASSLRDREGELFF.

This clonotype appeared many times. This chain links TRBV30 with TRBJ2-7, with D possibly TRBD2 on 5 matching bases. Germline V gene data show CDR1 as GTSNPN and CDR2 as SVGIG (reference sequence). V was shortened by 4 bases and J by 0 bases, with 10 bases between the two germline ends. This CDR3 has 13 residues. This chain's CDR3 is CAWNVDYSYEQYF. As DNA, the CDR3 is TGTGCCTGGAACGTCGACTACTCCTACGAGCAGTACTTC. The whole variable domain, remainder taken from reference TRBV30 and TRBJ2-7, is SQTIHQWPATLVQPVGSPLSLECTVEGTSNPNLYWYRQAAGRGLQLLFYSVGIGQISSEVPQNLSASRPQDRQFILSSKKLLLSDSGFYLCAWNVDYSYEQYFGPGTRLTVT.

This clonotype was counted ten times or more. J is TRBJ1-5 and V is TRBV12-3 or TRBV12-4; a possible D gene is TRBD1 (5 bases). The CDR3 is made up of 15 amino acids. V lost 6 bases to trimming and J lost 1 base, with 13 bases between them. The CDR3 nucleotides read TGTGCCAGCAGCGTCGGGGCTCCCAGCAATCAGCCCCAGCATTTT. Translating gives CASSVGAPSNQPQHF.

This clonotype has more than one count but fewer than ten. The V gene is TRBV18, the J gene TRBJ1-5; D uncertain. This CDR3 has 16 residues. Germline CDR1 is KGHSH and CDR2 is LQKENI. V lost 0 bases to trimming and J lost 5 bases, with 14 bases between them. The CDR3 coding sequence is TGTGCCAGCTCACCACCATCCAGCGCGGATTATCAGCCCCAGCATTTT. Amino acid sequence: CASSPPSSADYQPQHF.

This clonotype was counted many times. The chain employs TRBV7-2 and TRBJ2-4; tentatively, D is TRBD1 or TRBD2 (5 bases each). Per germline, CDR1 SGHTA and CDR2 FQGNSA. CDR3 length: 15 amino acids. The germline V and J ends were trimmed by 2 bases and 6 bases, with 14 bases remaining between them. The CDR3 loop reads CASSLRWGGGNIQYF. The DNA of the CDR3 is TGTGCCAGCAGCTTACGCTGGGGTGGGGGAAACATTCAGTACTTC.

A word on this clonotype: Compared with germline, one end of the junction differs, possibly owing to a read error. J is TRBJ2-7 and V is TRBV7-8, with D maybe TRBD1 (6 bases). The CDR3 consists of 16 residues. Germline assignment: CDR1 SGHVS and CDR2 FQNEAQ. Written as DNA, the CDR3 is TGTGCCGGCAGCTTCTCTCTACAGGGAATCTTCTACGAGCAGTACTTC. Its protein product is CAGSFSLQGIFYEQYF.

The sample holds many counts of this clonotype. The V gene is TRBV29-1, the J gene TRBJ2-7; 11 positions agree with TRBD1. The germline V gene encodes CDR1 SQVTM and CDR2 ANQGSEA. J lost 4 bases, V lost 4 bases, and 6 bases had no gene match. CDR3 length: 14 residues. The CDR3 nucleotides read TGCAGCGTTGGGACAGGGGGCGTGTGGTACGAGCAGTACTTC. Translation gives CSVGTGGVWYEQYF.

This clonotype was seen repeatedly, ten times or more. This chain joins TRBV3-1 and TRBJ1-1, with D uncertain. The CDR3 extends over 14 amino acids. Deletions cut 4 bases from V and 0 bases from J, with 9 bases between. CDR1 and CDR2 from the germline V gene are LGHDT and YNNKEL (reference sequence). CDR3 DNA: TGTGCCAGCAGCCCTCGCTCAATGAACACTGAAGCTTTCTTT. Amino acid sequence: CASSPRSMNTEAFF.

The table lists this clonotype with many counts. The chain has TRBV9 and TRBJ2-5; 10 nucleotides align to TRBD2. The junction had 7 bases not matched to a gene; V was cut back by 4 bases and J by 1 base. Germline-derived CDR1 and CDR2 are SGDLS and YYNGEE. The CDR3 runs 16 residues. This CDR3 reads CASSPGTSDSQETQYF. For the CDR3, the DNA is TGTGCCAGCAGCCCCGGGACTAGCGATTCCCAAGAGACCCAGTACTTC.

The chain recombines TRBV30 with TRBJ1-3, with D hard to call. Trimming pared 3 bases from V and 0 bases from J, leaving 15 bases between. The germline CDR1 and CDR2 sequences are GTSNPN and SVGIG (reference sequence). The CDR3 has 16 amino acids. The DNA of the CDR3 is TGTGCCTGGAGCGTACGTGGGCGAATCTCTGGAAACACCATATATTTT. As protein: CAWSVRGRISGNTIYF.

In regard to this clonotype: This sequence may be a read error, since a much larger clone differs from it by one base. The chain is built from TRBV20-1 and TRBJ2-4; D is ambiguous. This CDR3 contains 16 residues. The germline V gene has CDR1 DFQATT and CDR2 SNEGSKA (reference sequence). The CDR3 DNA reads as TGCAGTGCTAGAGATTTGGCGTCCGGGTTATTGAACATTCAGAACTTC. Its translation: CSARDLASGLLNIQNF.

This clonotype was recorded at least ten times. This rearrangement joins TRBV6-1 to TRBJ2-5; D may be TRBD2 (6 bases). Trimming shortened V by 5 bases and J by 2 bases, and 18 bases separated the two germline ends. CDR1 is MNHNS and CDR2 is SASEGT in the germline V gene. The CDR3 runs to 16 residues. The CDR3 sequence: CASSPRGVAPQETQYF. As DNA, the CDR3 is TGTGCCAGCAGTCCCCGCGGGGTGGCTCCGCAAGAGACCCAGTACTTC.